The T cell receptor (beta chain) under discussion was sequenced for a study of OX40 agonist ivuxolimab in advanced cancers. As for the study in general: In this cohort, patients received ivuxolimab, an agonistic anti-OX40 (CD134) antibody. Eligibility rules accepted prior anti-PD-1, anti-PD-L1 or anti-CTLA-4 therapy, and 35% to 45% had some. Partial responses were achieved by three patients: one hepatocellular carcinoma, two cutaneous melanoma. The study, taken as a whole, reports: Some of the nonresponding patients also showed low levels of normalized T-cell clonal expansion.

This CDR3 contains 13 residues. The ends were cut back, 4 bases at V and 3 bases at J, with 11 bases in the middle. Germline V gene sequence: CDR1 SGHDT, CDR2 YYEEEE. Using immunoSEQ multiplex PCR, the repertoire was profiled, and TCRdb retains in-frame clones only, with some absent. The sample comprises approximately 12,000 clones, roughly 72% of which are singletons, and roughly 10% rests with the top ten. Regarding this clone: Antigen specificity is unknown. Other nucleotide sequences from this sample produce the same CDR3.

Sequencing used CD4+ or CD8+ T cells sorted from blood, obtained in a trial of the OX40 agonist ivuxolimab. The receptor's source is an adult with an advanced solid tumor such as melanoma, head and neck, liver or kidney cancer. The chain is built from TRBV5-6 and TRBJ2-7; no definite D call. DNA for the CDR3: TGTGCCAGCAGCCCCGGAGCCGACTACGAGCAGTACTTC. Translated: CASSPGADYEQYF.